By its share, the clone carrying this TCR beta chain is medium-sized. What it recognizes is unknown. These data come from a study of spatial heterogeneity in lung cancer. On the study more broadly: From matched bulk RNA-seq came a T cell module score, which showed a strong correlation with TCR transcript counts in tumor regions.

Time point of the sample: sample taken at primary tumor resection. Using its own MiXCR run on the 5' RACE reads, TCRdb lists one record per CDR3 protein. The sample has approximately 3,000 distinct CDR3 sequences; about 53% are singletons. Points from the study as a whole: Within tumors, counts of expanded alpha and beta TCRs tracked tumor mutation counts. Ubiquitous and regional nonsynonymous mutations were each tracked by the matching count of ubiquitous or regional expanded TCRs.

The germline CDR1 and CDR2 sequences are DFQATT and SNEGSKA (reference sequence). The CDR3 is 12 amino acids. The V gene lost 6 bases and the J gene lost 8 bases, with 16 bases spanning the gap. The sequence was obtained from a male donor with early-stage non-small cell lung cancer. The chain employs TRBV20-1 and TRBJ1-1, with D maybe TRBD1 (6 bases). The starting material was lung tumor tissue, obtained at surgery. The CDR3 region has the DNA TGCAGTGCAAGGACCGCCGGGGGCGAAGCTTTCTTT. Amino acids: CSARTAGGEAFF.